A selection of T cell receptor beta chains follows, all from one sample in a study of T cells in Graves' hyperthyroidism and ophthalmopathy. TCRdb re-called the multiplex PCR reads through MiXCR, storing one row per CDR3 protein. This table has about 610,000 distinct CDR3 sequences, under 15% appearing once. The sequenced sample was blood. The source is a middle-aged woman with Graves' ophthalmopathy. Each CDR3 is given with its conserved first and last residue. The order of the fields is V gene, D gene, J gene, clone size, CDR3 DNA, CDR3 protein. The D gene is left open where the match is weak. Clone size is shown for a subset of rows, as once, few, many or a class of expanded clone.

TRBV11-1	.	TRBJ2-2	many	TGTGCCAGCAGCTCCGGCCCCCACACCGGGGAGCTGTTTTTT	CASSSGPHTGELFF
TRBV11-2	.	TRBJ2-7	.	TGTGCCAGCAGCTTAAACCCCGGTCTCTACGAGCAGTACTTC	CASSLNPGLYEQYF
TRBV20-1	.	TRBJ1-2	.	TGCAGTGCTAGAGCCAGCCCAATATTTAACTATGGCTACACCTTC	CSARASPIFNYGYTF
TRBV11-2	TRBD1	TRBJ1-2	many	TGTGCCAGCAGCCGGGACAGGGCTAATGGCTACACCTTC	CASSRDRANGYTF
TRBV18	.	TRBJ2-4	many	TGTGCCAGCTCACCACTGACGGAAAACATTCAGTACTTC	CASSPLTENIQYF
TRBV6-5	.	TRBJ1-3	many	TGTGCCAGCAGTTACAGGGAAACCTCTGGAAACACCATATATTTT	CASSYRETSGNTIYF
TRBV28	.	TRBJ1-1	many	TGTGCCGTTGAACCCGACATGGGCACTGAAGCTTTCTTT	CAVEPDMGTEAFF
TRBV6-5	TRBD1	TRBJ2-2	.	TGTGCCAGCAGTTACGGGGGACAGGGGACCGGGGAGCTGTTTTTT	CASSYGGQGTGELFF
TRBV19	.	TRBJ1-1	many	TGTGCCAGTAGTACCCCCTGGGGCAGGGGAGGCATATCGAACACTGAAGCTTTCTTT	CASSTPWGRGGISNTEAFF
TRBV7-6	TRBD1	TRBJ2-5	few	TGTGCCAGCAGCCCAGGACAGGGCCAACAAGAGACCCAGTACTTC	CASSPGQGQQETQYF
TRBV28	.	TRBJ2-7	many	TGTGCCAGCAGTCCCCGGGAGAGGTGGGAGCAGTACTTC	CASSPRERWEQYF
TRBV20-1	.	TRBJ2-7	many	TGCAGTGCTAGAGACGTTCTTACCTACGAGCAGTACTTC	CSARDVLTYEQYF
TRBV6-1	.	TRBJ1-5	.	TGTGCCGGCCTCCATGTGGGGAATCAGCCCCAGCATTTT	CAGLHVGNQPQHF
TRBV6-1	.	TRBJ2-5	few	TGTGCCAGCAGTGATAAGGGTAGGGGGGAGACCCAGTACTTC	CASSDKGRGETQYF
TRBV11-2	.	TRBJ2-3	.	TGTGCCAGCAGCTTAGATTTACGTTCTACGTTCACAGATACGCAGTATTTT	CASSLDLRSTFTDTQYF
TRBV10-3	TRBD2	TRBJ2-2	.	TGTGCCATCCAGGGACTAGCGGACACCGGGGAGCTGTTTTTT	CAIQGLADTGELFF
TRBV30	TRBD1	TRBJ1-2	few	TGTGCCTGGAGTGTAATGGGACAGTTATATGGCTACACCTTC	CAWSVMGQLYGYTF
TRBV6-5	.	TRBJ2-5	.	TGTGCCAGCAGTTCCTGGACAGCCACTCAAGAGACCCAGTACTTC	CASSSWTATQETQYF
TRBV12-3/TRBV12-4	TRBD2	TRBJ2-2	many	TGTGCCAGCAGTCGGGGGAGGGCAAACGGGGAGCTGTTTTTT	CASSRGRANGELFF
TRBV27	.	TRBJ2-3	many	TGTGCCAGCACCTGGGGCGTCAGCACAGATACGCAGTATTTT	CASTWGVSTDTQYF
TRBV19	TRBD1	TRBJ2-2	few	TGTGCCAATCGGGACAGCCCAACCGGGGAGCTGTTTTTT	CANRDSPTGELFF
TRBV28	TRBD1	TRBJ1-5	many	TGTGCCAGCAGCCAAAACAGGGGTAGCAATCAGCCCCAGCATTTT	CASSQNRGSNQPQHF
TRBV4-1	.	TRBJ1-2	.	TGCGCCAGCAGCCAAGCGGGACACCAATATAACTATGGCTACACCTTC	CASSQAGHQYNYGYTF
TRBV6-4	TRBD1	TRBJ1-5	.	TGTGCCAGCAGCTCGGGGTCAGGGGGCCGGCAGCCCCAGCATTTT	CASSSGSGGRQPQHF
TRBV6-4	TRBD1	TRBJ1-6	few	TGTGCCAGCAGCTCCGGGACAGTGAATTCACCCCTCCACTTT	CASSSGTVNSPLHF
TRBV30	.	TRBJ2-7	.	TGTGCCTGGAGACCGGGCCGGGGACACTACGAGCAGTACTTC	CAWRPGRGHYEQYF
TRBV24-1	TRBD1	TRBJ2-7	few	TGTGCCACCAGTGATTTGGCAGGGGGACCCTACGAGCAGTACTTC	CATSDLAGGPYEQYF
TRBV4-3	TRBD2	TRBJ2-5	.	TGCGCCAGCAGCCAAGATTCACTAGCGGGAGCAAACCAAGAGACCCAGTACTTC	CASSQDSLAGANQETQYF
TRBV2	.	TRBJ2-2	many	TGTGCCAGCAGGGCCGGGTTAGGCCCGAACACCGGGGAGCTGTTTTTT	CASRAGLGPNTGELFF
TRBV7-2	.	TRBJ2-5	many	TGTGCCAGCAGCCCAGGGTTGGAGACCCAGTACTTC	CASSPGLETQYF
TRBV4-3	TRBD1	TRBJ1-2	.	TGCGCCAGCAGCCAAGATAGGACAGGGGGCGCGGGGGACTATGGCTACACCTTC	CASSQDRTGGAGDYGYTF
TRBV20-1	.	TRBJ1-1	many	TGCAGTGCTAGGGAATTCACTGAAGCTTTCTTT	CSAREFTEAFF
TRBV28	TRBD1	TRBJ1-2	.	TGTGCCAGCAGTTTAAGGGTCAGGGGGAAAGGCTACACCTTC	CASSLRVRGKGYTF
TRBV28	.	TRBJ1-3	many	TGTGCCAGCAGTCGAGTTCTAAGCAACTCTGGAAACACCATATATTTT	CASSRVLSNSGNTIYF
TRBV30	TRBD1	TRBJ1-6	few	TGTGCCTGGAGTGCGGGACAGGGGGATAATTCACCCCTCCACTTT	CAWSAGQGDNSPLHF
TRBV28	.	TRBJ2-7	many	TGTGCCAGCAGTGACGGGATTCCCTACGAGCAGTACTTC	CASSDGIPYEQYF
TRBV12-3/TRBV12-4	TRBD1	TRBJ1-6	.	TGTGCCAGCAGCCCGGGACAGGGGGTCTCACCCCTCCACTTT	CASSPGQGVSPLHF
TRBV27	.	TRBJ1-1	many	TGTGCCAGCAGTTTATCGGAACTCGGGTGGACTGAAGCTTTCTTT	CASSLSELGWTEAFF
TRBV6-1	.	TRBJ1-5	many	TGTGCCAGCAGTAGAGACGGACAGTATCAGCCCCAGCATTTT	CASSRDGQYQPQHF
TRBV6-2/TRBV6-3	.	TRBJ1-2	.	TGTGCCAGCAGTAAACCCCGGGAGTCTAACTATGGCTACACCTTC	CASSKPRESNYGYTF
TRBV7-8	.	TRBJ1-5	.	TGTGCCAGCAGCTTAGGTTCCGGCAGTTACAGCAATCAGCCCCAGCATTTT	CASSLGSGSYSNQPQHF
TRBV28	.	TRBJ2-3	few	TGTGCCAGCAGTGACGCTGTTTCGGATACGCAGTATTTT	CASSDAVSDTQYF
TRBV2	.	TRBJ1-1	many	TGTGCCAGAGCCGAGGGCGGAGTTAACACTGAAGCTTTCTTT	CARAEGGVNTEAFF
TRBV6-1	.	TRBJ2-7	many	TGTGCCAGCAGTGGGGACCTTGCCTACGAGCAGTACTTC	CASSGDLAYEQYF
TRBV20-1	TRBD2	TRBJ2-7	many	TGCAGTGCTAGAGATCTAGCGGAGTACGAGCAGTACTTC	CSARDLAEYEQYF
TRBV12-3/TRBV12-4	.	TRBJ1-1	.	TGTGCCAGCAGTTTAGAATCAGGTCTGAACACTGAAGCTTTCTTT	CASSLESGLNTEAFF
TRBV28	.	TRBJ1-3	many	TGTGCCAGCAGCCCCCCCAGTAACACCATATATTTT	CASSPPSNTIYF
TRBV5-1	TRBD1	TRBJ1-1	many	TGCGCCAGCAGCTTGAGGGGGACAGGGGGAAACTGGAACACTGAAGCTTTCTTT	CASSLRGTGGNWNTEAFF
TRBV19	.	TRBJ1-1	many	TGTGCCAGTAGTAGTGGCCGGGGACGAGAAGCTTTCTTT	CASSSGRGREAFF
TRBV30	.	TRBJ1-5	few	TGTGCCTGGAGCCCCACAGAGAATCAGCCCCAGCATTTT	CAWSPTENQPQHF
TRBV20-1	TRBD1	TRBJ1-2	many	TGCAGTGCTAGAGGTCAGGGGACAGCCCAATCCTACTATGGCTACACCTTC	CSARGQGTAQSYYGYTF
TRBV13	.	TRBJ2-7	many	TGTGCCAGCAGCTTACCGACGGGGGATGGGGCTAAGTACTTC	CASSLPTGDGAKYF
TRBV20-1	TRBD2	TRBJ2-7	.	TGCAGTGCTAGTGAGCGGGAGGGCGCTCGCTACGAGCAGTACTTC	CSASEREGARYEQYF
TRBV6-1	.	TRBJ1-2	many	TGTGCCAGCAGTGAAGCACCATATGGCTACACCTTC	CASSEAPYGYTF
TRBV27	.	TRBJ1-3	many	TGTGCCAGCAGTCCCTCGGTCTTCGGGTCTGGAAACACCATATATTTT	CASSPSVFGSGNTIYF
TRBV28	.	TRBJ1-5	.	TGTGCCAGCAGTTTTTGGAGGAGCAATCAGCCCCAGCATTTT	CASSFWRSNQPQHF